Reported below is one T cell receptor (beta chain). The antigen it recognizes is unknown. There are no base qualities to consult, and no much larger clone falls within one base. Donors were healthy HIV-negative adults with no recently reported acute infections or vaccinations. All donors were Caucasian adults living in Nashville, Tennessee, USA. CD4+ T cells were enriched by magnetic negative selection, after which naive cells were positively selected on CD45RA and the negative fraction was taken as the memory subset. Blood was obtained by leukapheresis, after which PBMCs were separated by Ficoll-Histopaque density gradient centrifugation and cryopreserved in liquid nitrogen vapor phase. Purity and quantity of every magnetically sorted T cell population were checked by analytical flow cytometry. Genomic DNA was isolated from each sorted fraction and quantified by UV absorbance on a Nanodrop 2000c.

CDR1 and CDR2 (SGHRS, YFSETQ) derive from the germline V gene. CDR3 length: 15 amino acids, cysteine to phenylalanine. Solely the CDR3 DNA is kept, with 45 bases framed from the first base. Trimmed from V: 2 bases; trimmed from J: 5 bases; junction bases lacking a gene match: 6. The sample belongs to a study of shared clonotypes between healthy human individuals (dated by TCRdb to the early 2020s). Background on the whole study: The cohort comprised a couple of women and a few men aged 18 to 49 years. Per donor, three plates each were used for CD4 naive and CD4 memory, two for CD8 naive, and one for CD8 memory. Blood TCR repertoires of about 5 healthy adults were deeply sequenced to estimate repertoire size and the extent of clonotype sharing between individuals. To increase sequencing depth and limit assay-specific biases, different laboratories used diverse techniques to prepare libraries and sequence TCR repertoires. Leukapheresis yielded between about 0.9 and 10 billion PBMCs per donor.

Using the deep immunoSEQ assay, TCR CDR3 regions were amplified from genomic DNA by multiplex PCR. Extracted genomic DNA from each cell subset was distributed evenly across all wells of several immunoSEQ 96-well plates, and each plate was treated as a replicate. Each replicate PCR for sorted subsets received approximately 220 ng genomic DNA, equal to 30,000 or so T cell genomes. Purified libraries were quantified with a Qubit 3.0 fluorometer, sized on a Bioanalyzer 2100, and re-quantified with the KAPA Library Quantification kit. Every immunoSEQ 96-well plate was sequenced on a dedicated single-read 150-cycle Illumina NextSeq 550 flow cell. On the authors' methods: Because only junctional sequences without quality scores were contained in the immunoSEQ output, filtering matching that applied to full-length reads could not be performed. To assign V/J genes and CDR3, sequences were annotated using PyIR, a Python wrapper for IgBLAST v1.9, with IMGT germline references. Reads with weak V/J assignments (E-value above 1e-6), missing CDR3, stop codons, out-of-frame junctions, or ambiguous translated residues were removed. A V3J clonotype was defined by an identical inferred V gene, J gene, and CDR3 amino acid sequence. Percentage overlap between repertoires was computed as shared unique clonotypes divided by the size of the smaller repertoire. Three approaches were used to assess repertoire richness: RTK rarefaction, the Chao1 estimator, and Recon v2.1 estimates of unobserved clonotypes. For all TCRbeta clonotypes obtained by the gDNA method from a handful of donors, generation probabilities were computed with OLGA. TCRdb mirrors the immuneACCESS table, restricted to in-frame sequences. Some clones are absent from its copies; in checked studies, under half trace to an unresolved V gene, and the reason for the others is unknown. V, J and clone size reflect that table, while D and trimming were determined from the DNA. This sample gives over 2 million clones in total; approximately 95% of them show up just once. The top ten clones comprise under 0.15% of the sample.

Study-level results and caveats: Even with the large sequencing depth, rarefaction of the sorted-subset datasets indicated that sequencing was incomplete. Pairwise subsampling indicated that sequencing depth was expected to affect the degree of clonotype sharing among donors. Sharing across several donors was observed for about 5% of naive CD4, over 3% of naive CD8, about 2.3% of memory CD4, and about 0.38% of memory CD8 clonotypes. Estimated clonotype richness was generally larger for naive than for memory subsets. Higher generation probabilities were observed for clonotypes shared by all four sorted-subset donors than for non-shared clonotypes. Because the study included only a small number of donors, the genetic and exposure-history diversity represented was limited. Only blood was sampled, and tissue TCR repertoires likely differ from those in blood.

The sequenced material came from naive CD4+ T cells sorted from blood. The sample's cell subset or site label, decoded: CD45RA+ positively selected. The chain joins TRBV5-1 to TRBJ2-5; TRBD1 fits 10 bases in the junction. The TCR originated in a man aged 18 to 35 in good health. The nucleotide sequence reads TGCGCCAGCAGCTTTTTGACAGGGGGCGCGGAGACCCAGTACTTC. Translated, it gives CASSFLTGGAETQYF.